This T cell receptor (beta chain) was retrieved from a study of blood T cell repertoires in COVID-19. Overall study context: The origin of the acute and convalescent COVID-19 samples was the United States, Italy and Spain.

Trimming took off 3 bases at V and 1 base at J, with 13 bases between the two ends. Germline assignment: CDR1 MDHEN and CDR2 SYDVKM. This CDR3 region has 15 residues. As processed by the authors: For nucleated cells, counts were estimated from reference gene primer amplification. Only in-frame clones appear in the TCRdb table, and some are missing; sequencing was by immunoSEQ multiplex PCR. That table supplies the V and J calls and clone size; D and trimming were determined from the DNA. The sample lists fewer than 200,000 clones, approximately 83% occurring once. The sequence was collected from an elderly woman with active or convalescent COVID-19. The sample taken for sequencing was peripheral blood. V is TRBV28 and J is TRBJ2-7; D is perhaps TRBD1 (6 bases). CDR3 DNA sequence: TGTGCCAGCAGTTTGGGGGCTCCAGGGTCCTACGAGCAGTACTTC. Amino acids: CASSLGAPGSYEQYF.